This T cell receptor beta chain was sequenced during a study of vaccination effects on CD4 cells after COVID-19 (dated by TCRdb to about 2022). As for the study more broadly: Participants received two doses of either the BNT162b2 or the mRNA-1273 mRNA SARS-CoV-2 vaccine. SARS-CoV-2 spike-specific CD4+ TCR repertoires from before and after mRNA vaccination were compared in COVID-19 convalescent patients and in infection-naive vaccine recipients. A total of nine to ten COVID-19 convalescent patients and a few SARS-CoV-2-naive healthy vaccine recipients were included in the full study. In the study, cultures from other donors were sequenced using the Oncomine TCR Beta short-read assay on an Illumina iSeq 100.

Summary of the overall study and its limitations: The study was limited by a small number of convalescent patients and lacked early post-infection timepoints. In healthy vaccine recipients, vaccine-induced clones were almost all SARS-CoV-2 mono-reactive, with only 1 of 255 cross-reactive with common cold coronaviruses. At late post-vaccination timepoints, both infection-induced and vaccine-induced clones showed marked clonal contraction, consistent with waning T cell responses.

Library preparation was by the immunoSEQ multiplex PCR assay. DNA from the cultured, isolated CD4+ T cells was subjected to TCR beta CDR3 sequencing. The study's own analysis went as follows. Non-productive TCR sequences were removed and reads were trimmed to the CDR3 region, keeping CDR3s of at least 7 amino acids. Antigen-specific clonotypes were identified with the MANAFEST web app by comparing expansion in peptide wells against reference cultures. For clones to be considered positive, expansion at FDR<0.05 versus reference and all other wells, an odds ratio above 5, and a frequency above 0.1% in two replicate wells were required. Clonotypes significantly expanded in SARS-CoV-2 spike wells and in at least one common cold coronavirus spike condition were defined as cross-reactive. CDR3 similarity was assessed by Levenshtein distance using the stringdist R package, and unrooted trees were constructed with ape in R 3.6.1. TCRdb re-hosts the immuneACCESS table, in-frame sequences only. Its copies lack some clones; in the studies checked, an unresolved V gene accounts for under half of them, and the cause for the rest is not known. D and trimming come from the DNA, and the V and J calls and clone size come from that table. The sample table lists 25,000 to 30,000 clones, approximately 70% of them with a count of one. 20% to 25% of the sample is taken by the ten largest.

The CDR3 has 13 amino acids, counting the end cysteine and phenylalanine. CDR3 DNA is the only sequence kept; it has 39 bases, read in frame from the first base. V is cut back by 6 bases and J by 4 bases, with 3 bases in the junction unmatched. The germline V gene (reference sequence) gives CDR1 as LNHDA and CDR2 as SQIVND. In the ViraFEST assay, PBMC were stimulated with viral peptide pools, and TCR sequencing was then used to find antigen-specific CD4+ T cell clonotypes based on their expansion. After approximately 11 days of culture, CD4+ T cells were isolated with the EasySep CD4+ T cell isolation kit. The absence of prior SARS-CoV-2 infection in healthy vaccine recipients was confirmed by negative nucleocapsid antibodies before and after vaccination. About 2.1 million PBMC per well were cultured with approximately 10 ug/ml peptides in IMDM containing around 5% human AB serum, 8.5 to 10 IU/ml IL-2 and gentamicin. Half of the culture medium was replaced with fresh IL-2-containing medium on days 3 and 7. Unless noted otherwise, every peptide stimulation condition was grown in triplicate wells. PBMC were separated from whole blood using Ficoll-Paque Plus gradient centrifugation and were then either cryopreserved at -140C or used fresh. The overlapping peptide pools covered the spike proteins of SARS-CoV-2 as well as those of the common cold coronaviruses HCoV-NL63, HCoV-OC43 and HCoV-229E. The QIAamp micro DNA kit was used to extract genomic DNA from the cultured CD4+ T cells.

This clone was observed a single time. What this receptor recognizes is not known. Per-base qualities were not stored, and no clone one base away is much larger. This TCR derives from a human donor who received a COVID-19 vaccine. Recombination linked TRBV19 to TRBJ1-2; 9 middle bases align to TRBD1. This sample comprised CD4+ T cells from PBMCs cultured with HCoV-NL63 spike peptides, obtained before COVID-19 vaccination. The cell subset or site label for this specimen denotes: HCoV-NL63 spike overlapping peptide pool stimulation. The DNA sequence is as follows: TGTGCCAGTAGAGGGGACAGGGCCTATGGCTACACCTTC. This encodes CASRGDRAYGYTF.